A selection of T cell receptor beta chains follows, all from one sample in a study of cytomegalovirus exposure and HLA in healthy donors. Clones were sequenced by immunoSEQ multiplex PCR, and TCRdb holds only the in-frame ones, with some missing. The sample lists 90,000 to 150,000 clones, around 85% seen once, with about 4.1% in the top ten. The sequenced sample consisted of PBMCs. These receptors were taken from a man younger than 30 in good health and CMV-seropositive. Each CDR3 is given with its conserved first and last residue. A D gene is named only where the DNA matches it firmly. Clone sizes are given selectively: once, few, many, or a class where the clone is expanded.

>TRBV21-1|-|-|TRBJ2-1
CASSIPAVGQGATSPAEQFF
-
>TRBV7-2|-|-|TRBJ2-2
CASSFSRSYTGELFF
TGTGCCAGCAGCTTCAGCAGGTCTTACACCGGGGAGCTGTTTTTT
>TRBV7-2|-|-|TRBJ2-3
CASSLVPGSDTQYF
TGTGCCAGCAGCTTAGTACCGGGGTCAGATACGCAGTATTTT
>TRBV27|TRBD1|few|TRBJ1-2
CASSLSPGQLYYGYTF
TGTGCCAGCAGCCTTTCTCCGGGACAGCTCTACTATGGCTACACCTTC
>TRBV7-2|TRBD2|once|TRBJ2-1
CASSFAGGTDEQFF
TGTGCCAGCAGCTTTGCGGGGGGGACGGATGAGCAGTTCTTC
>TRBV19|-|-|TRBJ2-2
CASSIQKGRPTGELFF
TGTGCCAGTAGTATCCAAAAGGGGAGGCCAACCGGGGAGCTGTTTTTT
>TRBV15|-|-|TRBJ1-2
CATSKGADFYGYTF
TGTGCCACCAGTAAAGGGGCAGATTTCTATGGCTACACCTTC
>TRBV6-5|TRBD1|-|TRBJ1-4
CASSYSGQSNEKLFF
TGTGCCAGCAGTTACTCGGGACAGTCTAATGAAAAACTGTTTTTT
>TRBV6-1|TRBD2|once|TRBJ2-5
CASSEPPHGGAGETQYF
TGTGCCAGCAGTGAACCCCCCCACGGGGGGGCCGGAGAGACCCAGTACTTC
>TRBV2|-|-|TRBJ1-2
CASSDEGGNGYTF
TGTGCCAGCAGTGACGAGGGGGGGAATGGCTACACCTTC
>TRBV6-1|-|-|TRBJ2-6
CASSVMITGSGANVLTF
TGTGCCAGCAGTGTAATGATCACAGGGTCCGGGGCCAACGTCCTGACTTTC
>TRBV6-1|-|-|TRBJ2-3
CASSEAASTDTQYF
TGTGCCAGCAGTGAAGCGGCTAGTACGGATACGCAGTATTTT
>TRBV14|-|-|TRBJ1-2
CASSPSPGGGYTF
TGTGCCAGCAGCCCAAGTCCCGGCGGGGGCTACACCTTC
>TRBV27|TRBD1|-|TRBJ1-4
CASSLSGQGGEKLFF
TGTGCCAGCAGTTTATCGGGACAGGGCGGAGAAAAACTGTTTTTT
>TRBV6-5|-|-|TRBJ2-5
CASSYIDPRGETQYF
TGTGCCAGCAGTTACATAGACCCCCGGGGGGAGACCCAGTACTTC
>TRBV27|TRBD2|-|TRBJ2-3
CASSLTARGGSTDTQYF
TGTGCCAGCAGTTTAACGGCGCGGGGGGGTTCCACAGATACGCAGTATTTT
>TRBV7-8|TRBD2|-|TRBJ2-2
CASSPSSQRGVGELFF
TGTGCCAGCAGCCCAAGTTCCCAGCGGGGGGTCGGGGAGCTGTTTTTT
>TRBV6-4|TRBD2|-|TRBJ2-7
CAGRLAGEDYEQYF
TGTGCCGGCAGACTAGCGGGAGAGGACTACGAGCAGTACTTC
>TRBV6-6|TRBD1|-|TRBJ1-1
CASSGTGAFMNTEAFF
TGTGCCAGCAGCGGGACAGGGGCCTTTATGAACACTGAAGCTTTCTTT
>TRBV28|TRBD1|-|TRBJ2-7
CASSLLGQGIEQYF
TGTGCCAGCAGTTTATTGGGACAGGGTATAGAGCAGTACTTC
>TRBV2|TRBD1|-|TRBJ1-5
CASSEGQGQYQPQHF
TGTGCCAGCAGTGAGGGACAGGGGCAGTATCAGCCCCAGCATTTT
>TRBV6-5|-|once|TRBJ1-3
CASSYSGSLGNTIYF
TGTGCCAGCAGTTACTCGGGCAGTTTGGGAAACACCATATATTTT
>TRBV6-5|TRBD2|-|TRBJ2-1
CASNALAGGHEQFF
TGTGCCAGCAATGCACTAGCGGGGGGGCATGAGCAGTTCTTC
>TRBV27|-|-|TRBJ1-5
CASSSQGQPQHF
TGTGCCAGCAGTAGCCAGGGACAGCCCCAGCATTTT
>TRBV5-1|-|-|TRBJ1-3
CASSTGGASGGNTIYF
TGCGCCAGCAGCACCGGAGGGGCTTCCGGAGGAAACACCATATATTTT
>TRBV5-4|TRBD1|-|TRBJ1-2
CASSLVTGSYGYTF
TGTGCCAGCAGCTTGGTGACAGGGTCCTATGGCTACACCTTC
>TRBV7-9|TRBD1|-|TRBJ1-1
CASSLTDREAFF
TGTGCCAGCAGCTTAACGGACAGGGAAGCTTTCTTT
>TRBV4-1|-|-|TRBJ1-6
CASSQDGWPSSYNSPLHF
TGCGCCAGCAGCCAAGACGGGTGGCCGAGCTCCTATAATTCACCCCTCCACTTT
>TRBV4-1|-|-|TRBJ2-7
CASSPTPHLGGPGEQYF
TGCGCCAGCAGCCCTACACCCCACTTGGGGGGGCCGGGCGAGCAGTACTTC
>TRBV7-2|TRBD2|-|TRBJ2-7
CASSDQAGEGEQYF
TGTGCCAGCAGCGATCAAGCGGGGGAGGGCGAGCAGTACTTC
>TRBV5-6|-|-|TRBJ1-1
CASSLPRNTEAFF
TGTGCCAGCAGCTTGCCTAGGAACACTGAAGCTTTCTTT
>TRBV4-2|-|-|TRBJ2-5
CASSQGVPQETQYF
TGTGCCAGCAGCCAAGGAGTCCCCCAAGAGACCCAGTACTTC
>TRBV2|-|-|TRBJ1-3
CASRARVIVSGNTIYF
TGTGCCAGCAGAGCCCGGGTCATCGTCTCTGGAAACACCATATATTTT
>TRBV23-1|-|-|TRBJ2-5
CASSPQGNGETQYF
TGCGCCAGCAGTCCCCAGGGGAATGGAGAGACCCAGTACTTC
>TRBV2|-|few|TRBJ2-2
CASSPVIDQAGELFF
TGTGCCAGCAGCCCGGTCATTGATCAGGCCGGGGAGCTGTTTTTT
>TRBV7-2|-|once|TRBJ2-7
CASSLTGVSSYEQYF
TGTGCCAGCAGCTTGACGGGGGTCTCCTCCTACGAGCAGTACTTC
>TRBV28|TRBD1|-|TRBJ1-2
CASSTQGAYGYTF
TGTGCCAGCAGCACCCAGGGGGCGTATGGCTACACCTTC
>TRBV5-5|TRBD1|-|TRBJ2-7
CASSLAGQYHYEQYF
TGTGCCAGCAGCTTGGCGGGACAGTACCACTACGAGCAGTACTTC
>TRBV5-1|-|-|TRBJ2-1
CASSLDAGADNEQFF
TGCGCCAGCAGCTTGGACGCGGGGGCAGACAATGAGCAGTTCTTC
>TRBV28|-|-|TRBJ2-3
CASAGPTGFNADTQYF
TGTGCCAGCGCAGGTCCGACAGGATTTAACGCAGATACGCAGTATTTT
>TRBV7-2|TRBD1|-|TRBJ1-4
CASSPQTGGDEKLFF
TGTGCCAGCAGCCCGCAGACAGGGGGGGATGAAAAACTGTTTTTT
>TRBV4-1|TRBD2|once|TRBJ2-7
CASSQASGASYEQYF
TGCGCCAGCAGCCAAGCTAGCGGGGCCTCCTACGAGCAGTACTTC
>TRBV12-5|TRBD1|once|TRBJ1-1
CASGPGTGQVNTEAFF
TGTGCTAGTGGTCCGGGGACAGGGCAGGTGAACACTGAAGCTTTCTTT
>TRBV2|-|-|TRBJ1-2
CASMEDRPFYGYTF
TGTGCCAGCATGGAGGACAGACCTTTCTATGGCTACACCTTC
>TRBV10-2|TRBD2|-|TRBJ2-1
CASRPGLAEGEFF
TGCGCCAGCAGACCGGGACTAGCAGAGGGTGAGTTCTTC
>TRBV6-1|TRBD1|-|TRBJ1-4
CASRRDRGIEKLFF
TGTGCCAGCAGACGGGACAGGGGTATCGAAAAACTGTTTTTT
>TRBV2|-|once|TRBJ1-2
CASSVTGITNYGYTF
TGTGCCAGCAGTGTTACAGGGATAACTAACTATGGCTACACCTTC
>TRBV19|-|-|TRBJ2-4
CASSIEATFKNIQYF
TGTGCCAGTAGTATAGAAGCTACCTTCAAAAACATTCAGTACTTC
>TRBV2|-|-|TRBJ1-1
CASIDIRGGGNTEAFF
TGTGCCAGCATTGATATTCGTGGCGGGGGGAACACTGAAGCTTTCTTT
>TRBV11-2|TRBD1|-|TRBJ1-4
CASSPRARGEKLFF
TGTGCCAGCAGCCCGAGGGCCAGGGGGGAAAAACTGTTTTTT
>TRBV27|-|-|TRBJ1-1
CASSLNIVNTEAFF
TGTGCCAGCAGTTTAAACATTGTGAACACTGAAGCTTTCTTT
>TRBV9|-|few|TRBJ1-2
CASSVAEGYTF
TGTGCCAGCAGCGTAGCGGAGGGCTACACCTTC
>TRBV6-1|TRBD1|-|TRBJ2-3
CASREGTGPDTQYF
TGTGCCAGCAGGGAAGGGACAGGTCCAGATACGCAGTATTTT
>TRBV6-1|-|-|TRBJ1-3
CASIITGNGNTIYF
TGTGCCAGCATTATCACAGGGAATGGAAACACCATATATTTT
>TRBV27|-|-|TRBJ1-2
CASSLGGGFGGYTF
TGTGCCAGCAGTTTGGGGGGAGGTTTTGGTGGCTACACCTTC